This T cell receptor (beta chain) came from a study of OX40 agonist ivuxolimab in advanced cancers. Broadly, across the study: Ivuxolimab was an agonistic, fully human IgG2 monoclonal antibody directed against OX40 (CD134), a costimulatory receptor. Intravenous ivuxolimab was administered to patients every 2 weeks at six dose levels: 0.01, 0.1, 0.3, 1.5, 3 and 10 mg/kg. Of the approximately 54 dose-escalation patients, hepatocellular carcinoma was present in about 19, melanoma in some 15, renal cell carcinoma in 9 and head and neck cancer in 9. In the dose-escalation cohort, around four fifths of patients were male, and the mean age was approximately 64 years, with a range of 23 to 79. Prior anti-PD-1, anti-PD-L1 or anti-CTLA-4 therapy was permitted, and checkpoint inhibitors had been received by less than 45% of dose-escalation patients. Partial responses occurred in three dose-escalation patients, of whom one had hepatocellular carcinoma and two had cutaneous melanoma. Peripheral TCRbeta sequencing was intended to test whether TCR sequence diversity was altered and clonal T-cell expansion was caused by ivuxolimab. The paper reports the monotherapy dose-escalation portion (N of about 54 patients) of the phase I ivuxolimab trial. Study-wide conclusions, independent of this receptor: In the 0.1-3.0 mg/kg groups, partial responders had among the lowest normalized peripheral clonal expansion, particularly in CD8+ T cells. At doses from 0.1 to 3.0 mg/kg, clonal expansion was seen in both CD4+ and CD8+ blood T cells between baseline and week 6. Antigen specificity was not determined for the clonally expanded peripheral T cells. Low levels of normalized T-cell clonal expansion were also seen in some patients who did not respond. On average, CD8+ T cells showed more expanded clones than CD4+ T cells after ivuxolimab.

Genomic DNA was isolated from the sorted cells so that the TCRbeta CDR3 region could be sequenced. TCRbeta CDR3 regions were sequenced using the immunoSEQ Assay. In TCRdb, the immuneACCESS table is reduced to in-frame sequences with V and J assigned. These tables do not hold every clone; where another copy was compared, an unresolved V gene accounts for under half, and the others remain unexplained. Across this sample there are fewer than 65,000 clones, with approximately 90% seen only once. The ten largest clones represent approximately 19% of the sample. From the cysteine through the phenylalanine, the CDR3 covers 13 amino acids. This entry keeps only the CDR3 DNA: 39 bases, framed from base 1. V lost 5 bases and J lost 3 bases; the stretch between them is 10 bases long. Looking up the germline V gene (reference sequence) yields CDR1 MNHEY and CDR2 SMNVEV. Patients with autoimmune disease history or receiving systemic immunosuppression were excluded from the trial. In every dose cohort, peripheral blood was drawn for TCR sequencing at baseline, cycle 4 day 1, and cycle 7 day 1. Samples were obtained from an open-label, multicenter, first-in-human phase I dose-escalation trial of ivuxolimab. Adults with locally advanced or metastatic melanoma, renal cell carcinoma, hepatocellular carcinoma or head and neck squamous cell carcinoma were enrolled in the trial. CD4+ and CD8+ T cells were sorted separately from peripheral blood before TCR sequencing.

Concerning this clone itself: Its antigen is not yet known. The input lacks base qualities; no much larger clone sits a single base away.

This material consisted of CD4+ or CD8+ T cells sorted from blood, taken in a trial of the OX40 agonist ivuxolimab. The clonotype comes from an adult with an advanced solid tumor such as melanoma, head and neck, liver or kidney cancer. The chain couples TRBV27 to TRBJ1-2, with no D gene named confidently. The DNA sequence is as follows: TGTGCCAGCAGTGGGTCGATTTACTATGGCTACACCTTC. Translated, it reads CASSGSIYYGYTF.